This T cell receptor (beta chain) emerged from a study of beta chain features in type 1 diabetes. Findings and caveats of the study: When VDJ junctions were examined, type 1 diabetes patients showed fewer insertions and more deletions.

Per the germline V gene, CDR1 is GTSNPN and CDR2 is SVGIG (reference sequence). Trimming cost V 2 bases and J 3 bases; bases outside gene matches: 5. The length of the CDR3 is 15 residues. In all sorted populations, purity surpassed 98%. In the case of this clone: Its cognate antigen is unknown.

Sequenced material consisted of expressed TCRB transcripts (all of the isolated RNA was reverse transcribed). Data came from immunoSEQ multiplex PCR; TCRdb stores just in-frame clones and leaves some out. The sample consists of a few hundred thousand clones, 9.6% of them appearing once. The rearrangement uses TRBV30 and TRBJ1-4; 8 positions agree with TRBD1. Sequenced input: naive CD4+ T cells from blood. The TCR comes from a woman under 30 in good health. In DNA form, the CDR3 reads TGTGCCTGGAGTCGCCAGGGGGCAGCTAATGAAAAACTGTTTTTT. This codes for CAWSRQGAANEKLFF.